The present T cell receptor beta chain was sequenced within a study of cytomegalovirus exposure and HLA in healthy donors. Study-level background: Early released data had around 88 million unique TCRs, all coming from HLA-typed donors.

From germline, CDR1 is SNHLY and CDR2 FYNNEI. Trimming left V 4 bases short and J 2 bases short, with 14 bases between. The CDR3 has 16 amino acids. Whole-study results and caveats: TCR beta sequences numbering some 17,000 were associated with HLA alleles at 0.05 false discovery rate in a later analysis. Rarity characterized most TCR sequences, yet some public TCRs appeared in many donors. What TCR beta sequences reportedly achieved was accurate prediction of HLA-A and HLA-B alleles in most subjects.

With respect to this clone: Its antigen is unknown.

Both 60 Vbeta primers and 13 Jbeta primers went into the PCR. Measured with immunoSEQ multiplex PCR; TCRdb has only the in-frame clones, and not every one. The table includes roughly 90,000 clones, 80% detected once. The sequence derives from a man aged 30 to 45 in good health and CMV-seronegative. Material for sequencing was PBMCs. V and J are TRBV2 and TRBJ1-4; D may be TRBD1 (6 bases). This chain's CDR3 is CASSGSRGSTNEKLFF. The DNA for the CDR3 is TGTGCCAGCAGTGGATCCAGGGGATCCACTAATGAAAAACTGTTTTTT.